This entry lists 24 T cell receptor beta chains sequenced from one sample in a study of cytomegalovirus exposure and HLA in healthy donors. Sequenced by immunoSEQ multiplex PCR; TCRdb stores in-frame clones only, minus some. This sample has 55,000 to 75,000 clones, with 85% to 95% found just once. Source material: PBMCs. The receptors here all came from a man aged 18 to 30 in good health and CMV-seropositive.

This rearrangement joins TRBV2 to TRBJ2-5; 14 bases agree with TRBD2. The CDR3 is 16 amino acids. The germline CDR1 and CDR2 sequences are SNHLY and FYNNEI. Germline trimming cut 7 bases from V and 4 bases from J; bases unmatched to any gene: 8. CDR3 sequence: CASKRTSGGLAETQYF. DNA for the CDR3: TGTGCCAGCAAAAGGACTAGCGGGGGGCTCGCAGAGACCCAGTACTTC.

The CDR3 is CASSFVGQVYNEQFF. The CDR3 region has the DNA TGTGCCAGCAGCTTCGTGGGACAGGTTTACAATGAGCAGTTCTTC. This sequence joins TRBV7-3 and TRBJ2-1, with TRBD1 identical over 8 bases. Trimming cost V 3 bases and J 4 bases; bases outside gene matches: 5. Germline lookup yields CDR1 SGHTA and CDR2 FQGTGA. The CDR3 runs to 15 residues. Full variable domain (outside the CDR3, taken from reference TRBV7-3 and TRBJ2-1): GAGVSQTPSNKVTEKGKYVELRCDPISGHTALYWYRQSLGQGPEFLIYFQGTGAADDSGLPNDRFFAVRPEGSVSTLKIQRTERGDSAVYLCASSFVGQVYNEQFFGPGTRLTVL.

The V gene is TRBV30, the J gene TRBJ2-7, with 11 bases identical to TRBD2. CDR3 length: 15 residues. Germline V CDR1 and CDR2: GTSNPN, SVGIG (reference sequence). J was trimmed by 4 bases and V by 3 bases; bases with no gene match: 8. The CDR3 DNA is TGTGCCTGGAGCTCTCCTCTAGCGGGAGGATACGAGCAGTACTTC. It codes for CAWSSPLAGGYEQYF.

The V gene is TRBV7-9, the J gene TRBJ2-3; TRBD2 matches at 12 bases. With V trimmed by 5 bases and J by 3 bases, 15 bases remained unmatched. The CDR3 has 19 residues. Germline V gene lookup returns CDR1 SEHNR and CDR2 FQNEAQ (reference sequence). The CDR3 coding sequence is TGTGCCAGCAGCCTAGAAGTACTCAGGACTAGCGGGATAACAGATACGCAGTATTTT. The encoded protein is CASSLEVLRTSGITDTQYF.

This chain uses TRBV6-6 with TRBJ1-2, with 7 bases aligning to TRBD1. The V gene's germline CDR1 is MNHNY and CDR2 SVGAGI (reference sequence). The CDR3 runs 13 residues. Trimming at V came to 6 bases and at J to 2 bases, leaving 3 bases not matched to a gene. CDR3 in DNA: TGTGCCAGCAGACGGGACAGCAACTATGGCTACACCTTC. The encoded protein is CASRRDSNYGYTF.

The chain carries TRBV6-5 and TRBJ1-2; D is unclear. Trimming left V 5 bases short and J 4 bases short, with 8 bases between. This CDR3 spans 12 amino acids. Germline V gene lookup returns CDR1 MNHEY and CDR2 SVGAGI. The CDR3 protein is CASSQSLYGYTF. The CDR3 DNA is TGTGCCAGCAGTCAAAGCCTCTATGGCTACACCTTC.

The J gene is TRBJ2-1, the V gene TRBV27; D ambiguous. Trimming took 3 bases from V and 5 from J, leaving 8 bases between them. Per germline, CDR1 MNHEY and CDR2 SMNVEV (reference sequence). The CDR3 runs to 13 residues. The CDR3 protein is CASSLLGDNEQFF. The CDR3 coding sequence is TGTGCCAGCAGTTTGTTAGGAGACAATGAGCAGTTCTTC.

This clone came up once. The chain is built from TRBV28 and TRBJ2-2, with 11 bases matching TRBD2. V lost 10 bases and J lost 0; bases outside the gene matches: 16. This CDR3 has 19 residues. Germline loops: CDR1 MDHEN, CDR2 SYDVKM. The CDR3 region is CAIQLIQLAGATNTGELFF. CDR3 bases: TGTGCCATTCAGTTAATACAACTAGCGGGAGCCACGAACACCGGGGAGCTGTTTTTT.

The V and J genes are TRBV9 and TRBJ2-1, with 11 bases aligning to TRBD2. The length of the CDR3 is 17 residues. Trimming took 0 bases from V and 6 from J; bases not matched to a gene: 8. Germline CDR1 is SGDLS and CDR2 is YYNGEE. For the CDR3, the DNA is TGTGCCAGCAGCGTAGCACGAACTAGCGGGAGTCGCAATGAGCAGTTCTTC. Amino acid sequence: CASSVARTSGSRNEQFF.

This chain joins TRBV30 and TRBJ2-7; 8 positions match TRBD2. The CDR3 length is 14 residues. Looked up from germline, CDR1 is GTSNPN and CDR2 is SVGIG (reference sequence). After removal of 3 bases from V and 4 bases from J, the junction contained 8 bases not matched to a gene. The CDR3 DNA reads as TGTGCCTGGAGCGCCGGGACTAGGCGGTACGAGCAGTACTTC. Its protein product is CAWSAGTRRYEQYF.

The chain links TRBV13 to TRBJ2-2; D is unclear. CDR3 size: 13 residues. Trimming stripped 1 base from V and 4 bases from J, with 4 bases between. The germline V gene has CDR1 PRHDT and CDR2 FYEKMQ (reference sequence). CDR3 loop: CASSLDLTGELFF. In DNA, the CDR3 is TGTGCCAGCAGCTTAGATCTCACCGGGGAGCTGTTTTTT.

The genes are TRBV18 and TRBJ2-5, with D possibly being TRBD1 (6 bases). The germline gives CDR1 KGHSH, CDR2 LQKENI. Between the trimmed V and J ends, which lost 0 bases and 4 bases, there was a span of 6 bases. The CDR3 runs 13 residues. The CDR3 sequence is CASSPPTGETQYF. The CDR3 nucleotides read TGTGCCAGCTCACCACCGACAGGAGAGACCCAGTACTTC.

The genes are TRBV9 and TRBJ2-2, with 7 bases that match TRBD2. Germline CDR1 and CDR2: SGDLS and YYNGEE. This CDR3 has 16 amino acids. V dropped 1 base and J dropped 1; count of bases not matched to a gene: 4. Here the CDR3 DNA reads TGTGCCAGCAGCGTACTACAGCGGGAGAACACCGGGGAGCTGTTTTTT. Translation gives CASSVLQRENTGELFF.

This rearrangement joins TRBV28 to TRBJ2-1, with D hard to call. V was shortened by 8 bases and J by 7 bases, with 9 bases between the two germline ends. CDR3 length equals 11 residues. CDR1 is MDHEN and CDR2 is SYDVKM in the germline V gene. The DNA of the CDR3 is TGTGCCAGCGGCCCATGGAATGAGCAGTTCTTC. This gives the protein CASGPWNEQFF.

The rearrangement links TRBV10-2 to TRBJ2-6; 8 bases map to TRBD1. The V gene end was trimmed by 4 bases and the J gene end by 5 bases; junction bases not matched to a gene: 7. The CDR3 is 16 amino acids. Looked up from germline, CDR1 is WSHSY and CDR2 is SAAADI. The DNA of the CDR3 is TGCGCCAGCAGTGGGACAGGGTCTCTCTGGGCCAACGTCCTGACTTTC. Its translation: CASSGTGSLWANVLTF.

This clone was observed a handful of times. The chain couples TRBV5-4 to TRBJ2-7, with 14 bases identical to TRBD2. CDR3 length: 15 amino acids. V was clipped by 0 bases and J by 4 bases; unmatched bases: 0. Germline CDR1 reads SGHNT; CDR2 reads YYREEE (reference sequence). CDR3 region: CASSLGLAGGYEQYF. The CDR3 bases are TGTGCCAGCAGCTTGGGACTAGCGGGAGGGTACGAGCAGTACTTC. The full variable domain, in which reference TRBV5-4 and TRBJ2-7 provide the parts outside the CDR3, is ETGVTQSPTHLIKTRGQQVTLRCSSQSGHNTVSWYQQALGQGPQFIFQYYREEENGRGNFPPRFSGLQFPNYSSELNVNALELDDSALYLCASSLGLAGGYEQYFGPGTRLTVT.

The rearrangement joins TRBV29-1 to TRBJ2-1, with TRBD2 matching 8 bases. After removal of 4 bases from V and 5 bases from J, the junction contained 4 bases not matched to a gene. From germline, CDR1 is SQVTM and CDR2 ANQGSEA. The CDR3 has 13 amino acids. The CDR3 nucleotides are TGCAGCGTTGTGGCTAGCGGGCACAATGAGCAGTTCTTC. This codes for CSVVASGHNEQFF.

This clone was observed a single time. The chain combines TRBV4-1 with TRBJ2-5; 7 bases map to TRBD1. The germline V gene has CDR1 MGHRA and CDR2 YSYEKL. The CDR3 extends over 15 amino acids. The V segment lost 0 bases and the J segment 5 bases; nucleotides outside the gene matches: 6. CDR3 loop: CASSQEGQPRETQYF. Here the CDR3 DNA reads TGCGCCAGCAGCCAAGAGGGACAGCCCCGGGAGACCCAGTACTTC.

This chain connects TRBV2 to TRBJ1-1; the D gene is possibly TRBD1 (5 bases). CDR3 length equals 14 residues. V was clipped by 6 bases and J by 7 bases, with 18 bases between them. Germline CDR1 is SNHLY and CDR2 is FYNNEI. Here the CDR3 reads CASRPSWQGGEAFF. CDR3 nucleotides: TGTGCCAGCAGGCCAAGCTGGCAGGGAGGTGAAGCTTTCTTT.

The genes are TRBV2 and TRBJ2-5, with D possibly matching TRBD2 (5 bases). Trimming took 6 bases from V and 5 from J, leaving 19 bases between them. This CDR3 contains 15 residues. Germline-derived CDR1 and CDR2 are SNHLY and FYNNEI. This chain's CDR3 is CASRRDSGMTETQYF. The CDR3 DNA reads as TGTGCCAGCAGACGCGACTCCGGGATGACGGAGACCCAGTACTTC.

The chain employs TRBV29-1 and TRBJ2-7; D not resolved. The CDR3 has 12 residues. CDR1 is SQVTM, CDR2 ANQGSEA, per germline. The V and J ends lost 4 bases and 2 bases respectively, with 9 bases between them. CDR3 region: CSVVAVTYEQYF. The CDR3 coding sequence is TGCAGCGTTGTAGCTGTGACCTACGAGCAGTACTTC.

There are a few counts of this clone. CDR3 sequence (DNA): TGTGCCAGCAGTTCCCAGGGGGGCTCTGGGGCCAACGTCCTGACTTTC. Amino acids: CASSSQGGSGANVLTF. The chain links TRBV6-5 to TRBJ2-6, with TRBD1 as a possible D gene (7 bases). CDR3 length equals 16 residues. The V and J ends lost 4 bases and 0 bases respectively, with 10 bases between them. The germline V gene encodes CDR1 MNHEY and CDR2 SVGAGI.

The chain has TRBV7-9 and TRBJ2-5, with a weak D call TRBD2 (5 bases). The V end was cut by 5 bases, the J end by 5 bases, with 15 bases between. The germline V gene encodes CDR1 SEHNR and CDR2 FQNEAQ (reference sequence). There are 14 residues in the CDR3. The CDR3 sequence: CASSPELVWETQYF. The CDR3 bases are TGTGCCAGCAGCCCGGAACTAGTGTGGGAGACCCAGTACTTC.

This chain connects TRBV5-4 to TRBJ2-3, with TRBD1 as a possible D gene (5 bases). The V end was cut by 2 bases, the J end by 4 bases, with 8 bases between. The CDR3 spans 13 residues. Per germline, CDR1 SGHNT and CDR2 YYREEE (reference sequence). DNA of the CDR3: TGTGCCAGCAGCTTACCAGGGCCAGATACGCAGTATTTT. As protein: CASSLPGPDTQYF.